This entry lists 26 T cell receptor beta chains sequenced from one sample in a study of identical twins. Via MiXCR, TCRdb re-called the 5' RACE reads, giving one row per CDR3 protein. The data hold 450,000 to 500,000 distinct CDR3 sequences, with roughly 13% observed a single time. These data are also associated with another study on yellow fever vaccine responses in identical twins.

What was sequenced was CD4+ T cells sorted from blood. Receptors originate from a woman aged 18 to 35 in good health.

The chain joins TRBV9 to TRBJ2-3; 7 nucleotides align to TRBD1. Looked up from germline, CDR1 is SGDLS and CDR2 is YYNGEE. The CDR3 length is 14 residues. The V segment lost 3 bases and the J segment 5 bases; nucleotides outside the gene matches: 6. CDR3 sequence (DNA): TGTGCCAGCAGCGGAAACAACAGGGGAGATACGCAGTATTTT. This gives the protein CASSGNNRGDTQYF.

The V gene is TRBV20-1, the J gene TRBJ2-3, with 8 nucleotides matching TRBD2. CDR1 and CDR2 from the germline V gene are DFQATT and SNEGSKA (reference sequence). After removal of 0 bases from V and 4 bases from J, the junction contained 3 bases not matched to a gene. This CDR3 region has 14 residues. The CDR3 loop reads CSARDGGRPDTQYF. In nucleotides, the CDR3 is TGCAGTGCTAGAGATGGCGGGAGGCCAGATACGCAGTATTTT.

V gene TRBV2 combines with J gene TRBJ2-3; 8 nucleotides agree with TRBD1. The CDR3 contains 16 residues. Unmatched junction bases numbered 5, after V lost 0 bases and J lost 3 bases. Germline V gene lookup returns CDR1 SNHLY and CDR2 FYNNEI. As DNA, the CDR3 is TGTGCCAGCAGTGAAGCCCAGGGGGCCTTGACAGATACGCAGTATTTT. Its translation: CASSEAQGALTDTQYF.

The table lists this clonotype with many counts. V usage is TRBV12-3 or TRBV12-4 and J usage is TRBJ2-7, with a possible D match to TRBD1 (5 bases). This CDR3 comprises 14 residues. V shed 4 bases and J shed 4 bases, with 14 bases lying between them. The CDR3 protein is CASSSRVGRYEQYF. The CDR3 DNA reads TGTGCCAGCAGTTCCCGTGTGGGGCGGTACGAGCAGTACTTC.

This clonotype came up a few times. The V gene is TRBV9, the J gene TRBJ2-1; TRBD2 aligns across 7 bases. After removal of 0 bases from V and 5 bases from J, the junction contained 5 bases not matched to a gene. Per germline, CDR1 SGDLS and CDR2 YYNGEE. The CDR3 is 15 residues long. The CDR3 spells CASSVGAGANNEQFF. CDR3 coding DNA: TGTGCCAGCAGCGTAGGGGCGGGAGCGAACAATGAGCAGTTCTTC. The variable domain in full, with the rest retrieved from reference TRBV9 and TRBJ2-1, is DSGVTQTPKHLITATGQRVTLRCSPRSGDLSVYWYQQSLDQGLQFLIQYYNGEERAKGNILERFSAQQFPDLHSELNLSSLELGDSALYFCASSVGAGANNEQFFGPGTRLTVL.

The CDR3 sequence: CASSGGGLAGNNEQFF. The CDR3, as DNA: TGTGCCAGCAGCGGCGGGGGACTAGCGGGGAACAATGAGCAGTTCTTC. J is TRBJ2-1 and V is TRBV9, with 13 bases fitting TRBD2. The J segment lost 5 bases and the V segment lost 3 bases, leaving 5 bases of the junction unmatched. The CDR3 spans 16 residues. CDR1 and CDR2 from the germline V gene are SGDLS and YYNGEE.

In its sample, this clonotype was seen a few times. The V gene is TRBV20-1, the J gene TRBJ2-3; D tentatively reads TRBD1 or TRBD2 (5 bases each). V was clipped by 6 bases and J by 0 bases, with 13 bases between them. CDR3 length: 14 residues. CDR1 DFQATT and CDR2 SNEGSKA come from the germline V gene (reference sequence). CDR3 in DNA: TGCAGTGCCACCCGGGACCGAAGCACAGATACGCAGTATTTT. Amino acid sequence: CSATRDRSTDTQYF.

This clonotype was found a few times. The chain uses TRBV11-2 and TRBJ2-1; D ambiguous. Germline V lookup: CDR1 SGHAT, CDR2 FQNNGV. CDR3 length equals 14 residues. V dropped 4 bases and J dropped 7 bases, with 14 bases sitting between them. CDR3 loop: CASSSEPNINEQFF. CDR3 sequence (DNA): TGTGCCAGCAGCTCGGAGCCAAACATAAATGAGCAGTTCTTC.

The chain is built from TRBV12-3 or TRBV12-4 and TRBJ2-7, with 9 bases fitting TRBD1. This CDR3 is built from 13 residues. The V gene end was trimmed by 6 bases and the J gene end by 5 bases; junction bases not matched to a gene: 5. This chain's CDR3 is CASRRDRENEQYF. CDR3 sequence (DNA): TGTGCCAGCAGGAGGGACAGGGAGAACGAGCAGTACTTC.

This clonotype was detected a few times. The rearrangement joins TRBV27 to TRBJ2-7, with D perhaps matching TRBD1 (5 bases). CDR1 is MNHEY and CDR2 is SMNVEV in the germline V gene (reference sequence). Trimming cost V 6 bases and J 0 bases, with 15 bases left between them. The CDR3 runs to 15 residues. The CDR3 region is CASSQDSYLSYEQYF. For the CDR3, the DNA is TGTGCCAGCAGCCAAGACAGTTACCTCTCCTACGAGCAGTACTTC.

This clonotype was seen only a few times. This chain connects TRBV5-8 to TRBJ2-7, with TRBD2 as a possible D gene (5 bases). The length of the CDR3 is 16 residues. The germline gives CDR1 SGHTS, CDR2 YDEGEE. Deletions cut 1 base from V and 0 bases from J, with 14 bases between. The CDR3 coding sequence is TGTGCCAGCAGCTTGCACGGGGAGCGTACCTCCTACGAGCAGTACTTC. This encodes CASSLHGERTSYEQYF.

This sequence joins TRBV7-3 and TRBJ2-6, with 8 nucleotides matching TRBD1. With V trimmed by 2 bases and J by 1 base, 4 bases remained unmatched. The germline V gene encodes CDR1 SGHTA and CDR2 FQGTGA. The CDR3 runs 17 residues. The CDR3 sequence is CASSLYNRGSGANVLTF. In DNA form, the CDR3 reads TGTGCCAGCAGCTTATATAACAGGGGGTCTGGGGCCAACGTCCTGACTTTC.

J is TRBJ2-7 and V is TRBV20-1; TRBD1 aligns across 8 bases. Germline CDR1 reads DFQATT; CDR2 reads SNEGSKA (reference sequence). V lost 1 base and J lost 6; bases outside the gene matches: 5. This CDR3 region has 13 residues. The CDR3 sequence: CSARGDRRSEQYF. The CDR3 region has the DNA TGCAGTGCTAGAGGGGACAGGCGTAGCGAGCAGTACTTC.

This sequence joins TRBV4-3 and TRBJ2-7, with 7 bases matching TRBD1. With 0 bases clipped from V and 2 bases from J, the junction kept 7 bases outside the gene matches. Germline values: CDR1 LGHNA, CDR2 YSLEER. The CDR3 has 16 amino acids. CDR3 nucleotides: TGCGCCAGCAGCCAAGACCCGACAGGGAGCCCCTACGAGCAGTACTTC. Its translation: CASSQDPTGSPYEQYF.

In this sample, this clonotype turned up a few times. The J gene is TRBJ2-3, the V gene TRBV11-2; 8 bases agree with TRBD1. Trimming took 0 bases from V and 1 from J; bases not matched to a gene: 6. CDR3 length: 17 residues. CDR1 and CDR2 (germline): SGHAT, FQNNGV. CDR3 loop: CASSLEPGQGRTDTQYF. The CDR3 nucleotides read TGTGCCAGCAGCTTAGAGCCCGGACAGGGCCGCACAGATACGCAGTATTTT.

The chain uses TRBV13 and TRBJ2-7; possible D gene TRBD1, 5 bases. Germline V CDR1 and CDR2: PRHDT, FYEKMQ (reference sequence). This CDR3 has 14 amino acids. V was cut by 3 bases and J by 5 bases, with 14 bases left in between. The CDR3 nucleotides are TGTGCCAGCAGCTTCCAGGGAAAATGGAACGAGCAGTACTTC. Translated: CASSFQGKWNEQYF.

This clonotype was counted between two and nine times. The chain links TRBV7-2 to TRBJ2-1; D unclear. Between the trimmed V and J ends, which lost 2 bases and 4 bases, there was a span of 9 bases. The germline CDR1 and CDR2 sequences are SGHTA and FQGNSA. The CDR3 is 14 residues long. CDR3 sequence (DNA): TGTGCCAGCAGCTTATCTGCTACTTACAATGAGCAGTTCTTC. Its protein is CASSLSATYNEQFF.

In this sample, this clonotype turned up a few times. The rearrangement joins TRBV6-6 to TRBJ2-7; 8 bases are shared with TRBD1. This CDR3 region has 13 residues. CDR1 and CDR2 from the germline V gene are MNHNY and SVGAGI (reference sequence). The junction had 8 bases not matched to a gene; V was cut back by 6 bases and J by 7 bases. CDR3: CASSWTGIGEQYF. For the CDR3, the DNA is TGTGCCAGCAGCTGGACAGGGATCGGTGAGCAGTACTTC.

CDR3 amino acids: CAISESRDPVGRGTDTQYF. For the CDR3, the DNA is TGTGCCATCAGTGAGTCTAGAGACCCCGTCGGAAGGGGCACAGATACGCAGTATTTT. The genes are TRBV10-3 and TRBJ2-3; D unclear. Between the trimmed V and J ends, which lost 0 bases and 1 base, there was a span of 20 bases. Germline V lookup: CDR1 ENHRY, CDR2 SYGVKD. CDR3 length: 19 residues.

Ten or more counts support this clonotype. The chain has TRBV11-3 and TRBJ2-1, with 10 bases that match TRBD2. The CDR3 runs 21 residues. Germline V gives CDR1 SGHNT, CDR2 YENEEA. J gave up 5 bases and V 5 bases, and 24 bases lay outside the gene matches. CDR3 DNA sequence: TGTGCCAGCAGCAAAAGCTCTAGCGGGAGCAGTTCTTTAAAGACTCACAATGAGCAGTTCTTC. Residues: CASSKSSSGSSSLKTHNEQFF. Full variable domain (remainder filled in from reference TRBV11-3 and TRBJ2-1): EAGVVQSPRYKIIEKKQPVAFWCNPISGHNTLYWYLQNLGQGPELLIRYENEEAVDDSQLPKDRFSAERLKGVDSTLKIQPAELGDSAVYLCASSKSSSGSSSLKTHNEQFFGPGTRLTVL.

This chain uses TRBV2 with TRBJ2-3, with 14 bases matching TRBD2. V was pared by 6 bases and J by 5 bases, with 7 bases of the junction left unmatched. Germline V gene lookup returns CDR1 SNHLY and CDR2 FYNNEI. The CDR3 length is 16 residues. The CDR3 nucleotides read TGTGCCAGCAGCTTTACCGGGACTAGCGGGAGAGATACGCAGTATTTT. Amino acid sequence: CASSFTGTSGRDTQYF.

The chain carries TRBV7-2 and TRBJ2-3, with D uncertain. Germline lookup yields CDR1 SGHTA and CDR2 FQGNSA. Deletions cut 2 bases from V and 2 bases from J, with 11 bases between. This CDR3 has 15 residues. The CDR3 nucleotides are TGTGCCAGCAGCTTAATTCCCATGCTCACAGATACGCAGTATTTT. Translated, it gives CASSLIPMLTDTQYF.

This clonotype was seen a few times. The V gene is TRBV6-4, the J gene TRBJ1-5; perhaps TRBD1 as D (6 bases). Between the trimmed V and J ends, which lost 6 bases and 0 bases, there was a span of 15 bases. The CDR3 contains 16 residues. Germline CDR1 MRHNA, CDR2 SNTAGT. In DNA, the CDR3 is TGTGCCAGCAGAGGGGGAACAGGGAATAGCAATCAGCCCCAGCATTTT. Translated: CASRGGTGNSNQPQHF.

The sample holds many counts of this clonotype. CDR3 region: CASSYLPRKNEQFF. The CDR3 DNA is TGTGCCAGCAGCTACCTACCAAGAAAGAATGAGCAGTTCTTC. The chain employs TRBV7-2 and TRBJ2-1; D uncertain. The CDR3 sequence is 14 residues long. V lost 4 bases and J 7 bases, leaving 14 bases between the germline ends. Germline CDR1 is SGHTA and CDR2 is FQGNSA.

This clonotype was found a few times. One end of the junction fails to match germline, which may point to a read error. The chain carries TRBV7-7 and TRBJ2-1; D is uncertain. Germline loops: CDR1 SSHAT, CDR2 FNYEAQ (reference sequence). This CDR3 spans 14 amino acids. The CDR3 region is CASSLADKGTEQFF. As DNA, the CDR3 is TGTGCTAGCAGCTTAGCCGACAAGGGCACCGAGCAGTTCTTC.

This clonotype was observed a handful of times. The gene calls are TRBV21-1 and TRBJ2-1; the table's D call TRBD2 went unverified against the DNA. TRBV21-1 is given as a pseudogene. The CDR3 contains 13 residues. The CDR3 coding sequence is TGTGCCAGCATCCTCGGCGGGAGGCATGAGCAGTTCTTC. The encoded protein is CASILGGRHEQFF.